This TCR beta chain was sequenced during a study of early T cells in non-severe SARS-CoV-2 infection. General study findings and limits: The VDJdb matching leaned toward anti-spike CD8 responses and overlooked private and CD4 specificities.

MiXCR, applied by TCRdb to the 5' RACE reads, yields one record per CDR3 protein. The top ten clones hold roughly 15% of a sample with around 70,000 distinct CDR3 sequences, about 9% of them seen once. Germline CDR1 MNHEY, CDR2 SVGEGT. The CDR3 sequence is 13 residues long. V was pared by 1 base and J by 7 bases, with 11 bases between. With respect to this clonotype: The antigen remains undetermined.

Here the sequenced sample was whole blood, taken at baseline. This chain connects TRBV6-2 or TRBV6-3 to TRBJ2-7, with a tentative D call TRBD2 (5 bases). This sequence originates from an adult who was a healthcare worker with PCR-confirmed SARS-CoV-2 infection or an uninfected control (not recorded which). CDR3 in amino acids: CASSYLTTEEQYF. The DNA of the CDR3 is TGTGCCAGCAGTTACTTGACTACAGAAGAGCAGTACTTC.